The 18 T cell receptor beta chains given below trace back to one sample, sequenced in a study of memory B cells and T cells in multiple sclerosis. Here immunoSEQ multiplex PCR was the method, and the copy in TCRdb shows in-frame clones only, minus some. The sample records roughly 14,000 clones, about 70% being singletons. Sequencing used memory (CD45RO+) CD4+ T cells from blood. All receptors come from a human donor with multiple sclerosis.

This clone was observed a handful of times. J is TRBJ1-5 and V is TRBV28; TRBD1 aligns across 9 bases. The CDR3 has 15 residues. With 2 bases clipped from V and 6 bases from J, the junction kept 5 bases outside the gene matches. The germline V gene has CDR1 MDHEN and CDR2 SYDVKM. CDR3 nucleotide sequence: TGTGCCAGCAGTTTAGGGGACAGGGAGGCTCAGCCCCAGCATTTT. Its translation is CASSLGDREAQPQHF.

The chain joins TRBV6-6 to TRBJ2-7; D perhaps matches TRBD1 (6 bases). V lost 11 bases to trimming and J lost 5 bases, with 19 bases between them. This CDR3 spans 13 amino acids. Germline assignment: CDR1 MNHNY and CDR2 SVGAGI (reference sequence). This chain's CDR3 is CAVSQGRPNEQYF. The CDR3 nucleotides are TGTGCCGTCTCGCAGGGGCGTCCGAACGAGCAGTACTTC.

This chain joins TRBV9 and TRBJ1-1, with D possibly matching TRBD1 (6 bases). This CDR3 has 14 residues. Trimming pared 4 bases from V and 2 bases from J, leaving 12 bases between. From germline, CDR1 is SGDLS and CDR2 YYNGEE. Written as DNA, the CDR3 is TGTGCCAGCAGCCCGTACAGGGTTAACACTGAAGCTTTCTTT. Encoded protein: CASSPYRVNTEAFF.

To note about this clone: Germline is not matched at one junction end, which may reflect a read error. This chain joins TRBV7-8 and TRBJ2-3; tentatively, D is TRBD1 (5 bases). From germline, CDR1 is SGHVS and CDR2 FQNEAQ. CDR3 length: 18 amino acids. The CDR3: CASSLDPATQRSTGTQYF. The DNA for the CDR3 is TGTGCCAGCAGCTTAGACCCAGCCACCCAAAGGAGCACAGGTACGCAGTATTTT.

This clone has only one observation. DNA of the CDR3: TGTGCCAGCTCACAAAAGGGACAGGTTAACACTGAAGCTTTCTTT. Its protein product is CASSQKGQVNTEAFF. The chain uses TRBV18 and TRBJ1-1, with TRBD1 identical over 8 bases. V shed 4 bases and J 2 bases; nucleotides not matched to a gene: 6. Germline loops: CDR1 KGHSH, CDR2 LQKENI. The CDR3 is made up of 15 amino acids.

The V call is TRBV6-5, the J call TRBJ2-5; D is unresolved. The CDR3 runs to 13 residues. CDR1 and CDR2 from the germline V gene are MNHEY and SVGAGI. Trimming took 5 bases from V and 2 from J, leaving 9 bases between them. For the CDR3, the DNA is TGTGCCAGCAGTCCCTCCGGTCAAGAGACCCAGTACTTC. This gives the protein CASSPSGQETQYF.

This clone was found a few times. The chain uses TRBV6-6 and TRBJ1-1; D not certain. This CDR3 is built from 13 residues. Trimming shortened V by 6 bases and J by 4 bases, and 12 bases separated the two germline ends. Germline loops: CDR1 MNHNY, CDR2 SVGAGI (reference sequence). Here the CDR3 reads CASSLTVFTEAFF. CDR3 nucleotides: TGTGCCAGCAGCCTCACGGTCTTCACTGAAGCTTTCTTT.

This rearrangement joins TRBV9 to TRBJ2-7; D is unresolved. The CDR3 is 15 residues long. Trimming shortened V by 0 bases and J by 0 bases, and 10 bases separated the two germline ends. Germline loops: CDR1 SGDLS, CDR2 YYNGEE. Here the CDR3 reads CASSVGRISSYEQYF. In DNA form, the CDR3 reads TGTGCCAGCAGCGTAGGGCGGATCAGCTCCTACGAGCAGTACTTC.

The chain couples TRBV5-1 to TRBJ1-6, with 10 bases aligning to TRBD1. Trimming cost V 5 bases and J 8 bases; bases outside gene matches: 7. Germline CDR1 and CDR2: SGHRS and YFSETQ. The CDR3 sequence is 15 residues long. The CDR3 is CASSPSGQGYSPLHF. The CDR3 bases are TGCGCCAGCAGTCCGTCGGGACAGGGGTATTCACCCCTCCACTTT.

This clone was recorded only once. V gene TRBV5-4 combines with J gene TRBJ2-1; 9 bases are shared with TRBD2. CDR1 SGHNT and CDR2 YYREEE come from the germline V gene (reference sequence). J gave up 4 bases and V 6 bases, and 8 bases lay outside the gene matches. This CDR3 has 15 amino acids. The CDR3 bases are TGTGCCAGCAACCAAGCGGGGGGTCGGTACAATGAGCAGTTCTTC. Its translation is CASNQAGGRYNEQFF.

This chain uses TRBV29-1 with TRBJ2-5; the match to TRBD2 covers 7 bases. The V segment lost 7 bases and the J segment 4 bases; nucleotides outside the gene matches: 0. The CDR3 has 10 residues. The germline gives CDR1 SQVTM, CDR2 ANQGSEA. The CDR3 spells CSAGGETQYF. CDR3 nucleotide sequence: TGCAGCGCGGGGGGAGAGACCCAGTACTTC.

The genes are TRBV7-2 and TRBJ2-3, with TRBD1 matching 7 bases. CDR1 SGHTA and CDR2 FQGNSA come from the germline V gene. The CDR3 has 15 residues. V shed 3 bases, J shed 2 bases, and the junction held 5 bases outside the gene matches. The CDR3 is CASSFAGTVTDTQYF. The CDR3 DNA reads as TGTGCCAGCAGCTTCGCCGGGACAGTCACAGATACGCAGTATTTT. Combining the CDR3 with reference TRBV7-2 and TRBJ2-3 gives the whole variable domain GAGVSQSPSNKVTEKGKDVELRCDPISGHTALYWYRQSLGQGLEFLIYFQGNSAPDKSGLPSDRFSAERTGGSVSTLTIQRTQQEDSAVYLCASSFAGTVTDTQYFGPGTRLTVL.

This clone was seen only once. CDR3 amino acids: CASSLSGTRAGEQYF. CDR3 DNA sequence: TGCGCCAGCAGCTTGTCAGGGACACGCGCGGGTGAGCAGTACTTC. The genes are TRBV5-1 and TRBJ2-7, with D perhaps matching TRBD1 (6 bases). CDR1 is SGHRS, CDR2 YFSETQ, per germline. Trimming took 1 base from V and 7 from J, leaving 18 bases between them. The CDR3 consists of 15 residues. Full variable domain (rest looked up from reference TRBV5-1 and TRBJ2-7): KAGVTQTPRYLIKTRGQQVTLSCSPISGHRSVSWYQQTPGQGLQFLFEYFSETQRNKGNFPGRFSGRQFSNSRSEMNVSTLELGDSALYLCASSLSGTRAGEQYFGPGTRLTVT.

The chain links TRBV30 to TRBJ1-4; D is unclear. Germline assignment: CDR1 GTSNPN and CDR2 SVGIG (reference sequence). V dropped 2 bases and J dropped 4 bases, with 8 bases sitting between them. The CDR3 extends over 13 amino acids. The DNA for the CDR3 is TGTGCCTGGAGTCCGGGGTTTAATGAAAAACTGTTTTTT. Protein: CAWSPGFNEKLFF.

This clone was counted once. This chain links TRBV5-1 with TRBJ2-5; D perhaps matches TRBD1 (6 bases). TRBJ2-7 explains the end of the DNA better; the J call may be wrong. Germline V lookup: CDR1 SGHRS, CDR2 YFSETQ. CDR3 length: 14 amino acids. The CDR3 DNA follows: TGCGCCAGCAGCTCCAGTGGGGGCGGCTACGAGCAGTACTTC. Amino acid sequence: CASSSSGGGYEQYF.

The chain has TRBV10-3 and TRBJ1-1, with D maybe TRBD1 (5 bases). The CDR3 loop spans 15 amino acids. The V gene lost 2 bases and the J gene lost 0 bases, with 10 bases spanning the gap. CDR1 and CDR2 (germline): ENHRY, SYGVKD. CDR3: CAISERAGLNTEAFF. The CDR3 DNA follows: TGTGCCATCAGTGAGAGAGCAGGGCTGAACACTGAAGCTTTCTTT.

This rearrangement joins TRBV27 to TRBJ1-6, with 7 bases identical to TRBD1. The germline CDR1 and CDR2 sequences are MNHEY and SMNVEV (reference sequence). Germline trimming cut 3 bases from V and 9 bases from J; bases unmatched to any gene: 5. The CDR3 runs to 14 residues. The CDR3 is CASSFAGGLSPLHF. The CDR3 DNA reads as TGTGCCAGCAGTTTCGCAGGGGGGCTTTCACCCCTCCACTTT.

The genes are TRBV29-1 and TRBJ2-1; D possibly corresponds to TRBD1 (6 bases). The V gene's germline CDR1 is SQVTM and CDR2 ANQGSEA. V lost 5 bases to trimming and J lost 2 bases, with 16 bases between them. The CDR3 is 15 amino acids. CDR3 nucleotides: TGCAGCGTTATAACAGGGCAGTCAACCTACAATGAGCAGTTCTTC. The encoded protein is CSVITGQSTYNEQFF.